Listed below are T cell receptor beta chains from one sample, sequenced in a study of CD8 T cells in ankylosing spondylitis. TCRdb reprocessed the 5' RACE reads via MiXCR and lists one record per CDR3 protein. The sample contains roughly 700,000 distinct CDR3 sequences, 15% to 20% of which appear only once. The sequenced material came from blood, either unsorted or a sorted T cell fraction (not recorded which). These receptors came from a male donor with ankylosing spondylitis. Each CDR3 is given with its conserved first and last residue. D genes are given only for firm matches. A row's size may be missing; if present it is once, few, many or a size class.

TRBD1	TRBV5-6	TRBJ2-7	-	CASSSGTGYGEQYF	TGTGCCAGCAGCTCGGGGACAGGGTACGGGGAGCAGTACTTC
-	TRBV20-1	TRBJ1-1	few	CSASHARVAGAFF	TGCAGTGCTAGCCATGCTAGGGTAGCGGGAGCTTTCTTT
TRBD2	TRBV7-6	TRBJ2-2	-	CASSPLAGPQPGELFF	TGTGCCAGCAGCCCCCTAGCGGGGCCACAACCCGGGGAGCTGTTTTTT
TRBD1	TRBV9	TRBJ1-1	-	CASSVGTGIFTEAFF	TGTGCCAGCAGCGTAGGGACAGGGATTTTCACTGAAGCTTTCTTT
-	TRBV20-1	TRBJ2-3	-	CSAPFGGVDTQYF	TGCAGTGCCCCGTTCGGCGGTGTGGATACGCAGTATTTT
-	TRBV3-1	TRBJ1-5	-	CASSPQAAVNQPQHF	TGTGCCAGCAGCCCTCAGGCGGCAGTTAATCAGCCCCAGCATTTT
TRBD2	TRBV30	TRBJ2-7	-	CARTSGNSYEQYF	TGTGCCAGGACTAGCGGGAACTCCTACGAGCAGTACTTC
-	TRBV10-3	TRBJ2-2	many	CAISDRPNTGELFF	TGTGCCATCAGTGACAGGCCGAACACCGGGGAGCTGTTTTTT
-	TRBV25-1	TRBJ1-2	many	CASSEGGYYGYTF	TGTGCCAGCAGTGAAGGAGGGTACTATGGCTACACCTTC
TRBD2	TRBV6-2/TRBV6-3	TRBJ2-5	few	CASRTSAKETQYF	TGTGCCAGCCGGACTAGCGCGAAAGAGACCCAGTACTTC
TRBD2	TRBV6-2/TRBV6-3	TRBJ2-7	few	CASSYGRGGTGEQYF	TGTGCCAGCAGTTACGGGCGGGGGGGAACTGGCGAGCAGTACTTC
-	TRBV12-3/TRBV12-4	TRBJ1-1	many	CASSLSGLFTEAFF	TGTGCCAGCAGTTTGTCAGGGTTGTTTACTGAAGCTTTCTTT
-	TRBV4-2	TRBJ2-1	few	CASSQALALDSDNEQFF	TGTGCCAGCAGCCAAGCCTTAGCACTAGATTCGGACAATGAGCAGTTCTTC
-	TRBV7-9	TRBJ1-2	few	CASSLVGPNGYTF	TGTGCCAGCAGCTTGGTCGGACCTAACGGCTACACCTTC
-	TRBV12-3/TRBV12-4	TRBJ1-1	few	CASRFSWGTTEAFF	TGTGCCAGCAGATTTAGTTGGGGAACCACTGAAGCTTTCTTT
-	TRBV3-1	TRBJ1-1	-	CASSQGMLNTEAFF	TGTGCCAGCAGCCAAGGGATGTTGAACACTGAAGCTTTCTTT
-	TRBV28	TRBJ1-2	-	CASSLGRENYGCTF	TGTGCCAGCAGTCTGGGACGGGAAAACTATGGCTGCACCTTC
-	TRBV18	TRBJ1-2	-	CASSPSGYGYTF	TGTGCCAGCTCACCATCAGGGTATGGCTACACCTTC
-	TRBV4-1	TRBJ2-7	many	CASSQVRDSYEQYF	TGCGCCAGCAGCCAAGTTCGAGACTCCTACGAGCAGTACTTC
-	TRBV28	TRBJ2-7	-	CASSETGMAYEQYF	TGTGCCAGCAGTGAGACAGGTATGGCCTACGAGCAGTACTTC
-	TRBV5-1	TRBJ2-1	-	CASSWGSAYNEQFF	TGCGCCAGCAGCTGGGGTAGCGCCTACAATGAGCAGTTCTTC
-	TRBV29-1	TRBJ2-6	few	CSVVGHVSGANVLTF	TGCAGCGTTGTGGGACACGTCTCTGGGGCCAACGTCCTGACTTTC
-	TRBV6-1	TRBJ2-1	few	CASLGVGSYNEQFF	TGTGCCAGCCTAGGGGTTGGATCCTACAATGAGCAGTTCTTC
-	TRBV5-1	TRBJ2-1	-	CASSLPGKNYNEQFF	TGCGCCAGCAGCTTGCCCGGTAAGAACTACAATGAGCAGTTCTTC
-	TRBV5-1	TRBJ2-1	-	CASSLGLNDEQFF	TGCGCCAGCAGCTTGGGTCTCAACGATGAGCAGTTCTTC
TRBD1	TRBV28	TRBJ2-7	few	CASSLTGTATYEQYF	TGTGCCAGCAGTCTAACCGGGACAGCCACCTACGAGCAGTACTTC
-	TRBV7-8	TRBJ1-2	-	CASSFGTDPGRGYTF	TGTGCCAGCAGCTTTGGGACTGACCCCGGAAGGGGCTACACCTTC
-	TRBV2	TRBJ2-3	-	CASSEGLVWDTQYF	TGTGCCAGCAGTGAAGGACTAGTTTGGGATACGCAGTATTTT
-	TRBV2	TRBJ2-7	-	CASSEAWGSEQYF	TGTGCCAGCAGTGAAGCTTGGGGGTCCGAGCAGTACTTC
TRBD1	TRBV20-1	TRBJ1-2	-	CSARGDRVDGYTF	TGCAGTGCTAGAGGGGACAGGGTTGATGGCTACACCTTC
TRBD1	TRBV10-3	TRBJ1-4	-	CATGQDQSEKLFF	TGTGCCACCGGACAGGACCAGTCTGAAAAACTGTTTTTT
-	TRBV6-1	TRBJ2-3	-	CASSSNWDTDTQYF	TGTGCCAGCAGCTCGAATTGGGACACAGATACGCAGTATTTT
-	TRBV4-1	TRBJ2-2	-	CASSVPIGSGELFF	TGCGCCAGCAGCGTTCCGATAGGCTCCGGGGAGCTGTTTTTT
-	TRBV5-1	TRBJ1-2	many	CASSLEPNYGYTF	TGCGCCAGCAGCTTAGAACCTAACTATGGCTACACCTTC
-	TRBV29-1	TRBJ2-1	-	CSVGTALSYNEQFF	TGCAGCGTTGGGACAGCATTATCCTACAATGAGCAGTTCTTC
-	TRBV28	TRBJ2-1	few	CASSFGGRPGEQFF	TGTGCCAGCAGTTTCGGCGGACGCCCGGGTGAGCAGTTCTTC
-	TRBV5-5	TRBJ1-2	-	CASSFRGDAYGYTF	TGTGCCAGCAGCTTCAGGGGCGACGCATATGGCTACACCTTC
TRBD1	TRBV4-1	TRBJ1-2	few	CASSQDDRGRHSGYTF	TGCGCCAGCAGCCAAGATGACAGGGGGCGACATAGTGGCTACACCTTC
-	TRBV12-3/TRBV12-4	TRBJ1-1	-	CASSTPGGGKPEAFF	TGTGCCAGCAGCACCCCGGGGGGGGGGAAACCTGAAGCTTTCTTT
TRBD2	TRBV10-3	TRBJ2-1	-	CAITGTSYDEQFF	TGTGCCATCACCGGGACTAGCTATGATGAGCAGTTCTTC
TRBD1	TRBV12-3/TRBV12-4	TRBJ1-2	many	CASSLGQGAIMPSYGYTF	TGTGCCAGCAGTTTGGGTCAGGGGGCTATCATGCCCAGCTATGGCTACACCTTC
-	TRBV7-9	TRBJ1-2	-	CASSPPSGTTGYTF	TGTGCCAGCAGCCCCCCGTCAGGGACAACCGGCTACACCTTC
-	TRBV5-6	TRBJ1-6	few	CASSPGTGRDSPLHF	TGTGCCAGCAGCCCGGGAACGGGGCGCGATTCACCCCTCCACTTT
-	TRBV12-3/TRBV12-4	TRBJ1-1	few	CASSLWGQSEAFF	TGTGCCAGCAGTTTATGGGGGCAGTCTGAAGCTTTCTTT
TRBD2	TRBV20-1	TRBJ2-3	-	CSASLPAGGQSDTQYF	TGCAGTGCAAGTCTGCCTGCGGGGGGGCAATCGGATACGCAGTATTTT
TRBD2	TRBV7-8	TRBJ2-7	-	CASSLARERGGEQYF	TGTGCCAGCAGCTTAGCGCGAGAGAGGGGAGGGGAGCAGTACTTC
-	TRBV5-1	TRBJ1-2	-	CASSLLTANYGYTF	TGCGCCAGCAGCTTACTGACAGCTAACTATGGCTACACCTTC
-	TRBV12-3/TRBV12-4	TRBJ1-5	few	CASSFGGGGDQPQHF	TGTGCCAGCAGTTTCGGGGGGGGGGGAGATCAGCCCCAGCATTTT
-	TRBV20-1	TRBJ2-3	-	CSAYREGTQYF	TGCAGTGCTTACAGGGAAGGGACGCAGTATTTT
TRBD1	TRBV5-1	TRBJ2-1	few	CASSSSGTGIPEQFF	TGCGCCAGCAGCTCCTCCGGGACAGGGATCCCCGAGCAGTTCTTC
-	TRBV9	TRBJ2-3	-	CASSVEGVGDTQYF	TGTGCCAGCAGCGTAGAGGGGGTCGGAGATACGCAGTATTTT
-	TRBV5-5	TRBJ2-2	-	CASSPTIGGTGELFF	TGTGCCAGCAGCCCCACAATCGGAGGGACCGGGGAGCTGTTTTTT
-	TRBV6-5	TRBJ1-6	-	CASSTEQYNSPLHF	TGTGCCAGCAGTACCGAACAATATAATTCACCCCTCCACTTT
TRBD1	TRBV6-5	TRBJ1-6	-	CASSYSEGALDSPLHF	TGTGCCAGCAGTTACTCGGAGGGGGCGCTGGATTCACCCCTCCACTTT
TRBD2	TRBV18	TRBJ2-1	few	CASSPPVGGSGEDEQFF	TGTGCCAGCTCACCACCTGTAGGCGGGAGCGGGGAGGATGAGCAGTTCTTC
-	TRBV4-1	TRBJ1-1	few	CASSQMTVVDTEAFF	TGCGCCAGCAGCCAAATGACAGTCGTGGACACTGAAGCTTTCTTT
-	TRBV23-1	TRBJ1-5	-	CASSQSTETNSNQPQHF	TGCGCCAGCAGTCAATCAACGGAGACTAATAGCAATCAGCCCCAGCATTTT
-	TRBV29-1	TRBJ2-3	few	CSVQPGADTQYF	TGCAGCGTTCAGCCAGGGGCAGATACGCAGTATTTT
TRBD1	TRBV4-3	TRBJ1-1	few	CASSLQTGRLNTEAFF	TGCGCCAGCAGCCTACAGACAGGGAGGTTGAACACTGAAGCTTTCTTT
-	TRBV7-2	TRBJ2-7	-	CASSRQAGPTYEQYF	TGTGCCAGCAGCCGCCAGGCGGGACCTACCTACGAGCAGTACTTC